This TCR beta chain was obtained from a study of spatial heterogeneity in lung cancer. Findings of the study overall: At tumor resection, ubiquitous expanded TCRs were detected in blood more often than later.

All TCR cDNA molecules were individually tagged with a unique molecular identifier. Via MiXCR, TCRdb re-called the 5' RACE reads, giving one row per CDR3 protein. The sample holds about 48,000 distinct CDR3 sequences; over 4.5% are singletons and the top ten take 11%. As to time point: sample taken at primary tumor resection. Material for sequencing was whole RNA from tumor, nontumor lung or frozen PBMC, left unsorted. Concerning this clonotype: What it binds is not known.

The V segment lost 6 bases and the J segment 5 bases; nucleotides outside the gene matches: 8. Germline CDR1 reads DFQATT; CDR2 reads SNEGSKA (reference sequence). This CDR3 is built from 13 residues. The chain combines TRBV20-1 with TRBJ2-7; TRBD1 matches 9 bases. This receptor was identified in a male donor with early-stage non-small cell lung cancer. The specimen comprised PBMCs, sampled at surgery. As DNA, the CDR3 is TGCAGTGCCCCACAGGGGGCAACTGACGAGCAGTACTTC. Translating gives CSAPQGATDEQYF.